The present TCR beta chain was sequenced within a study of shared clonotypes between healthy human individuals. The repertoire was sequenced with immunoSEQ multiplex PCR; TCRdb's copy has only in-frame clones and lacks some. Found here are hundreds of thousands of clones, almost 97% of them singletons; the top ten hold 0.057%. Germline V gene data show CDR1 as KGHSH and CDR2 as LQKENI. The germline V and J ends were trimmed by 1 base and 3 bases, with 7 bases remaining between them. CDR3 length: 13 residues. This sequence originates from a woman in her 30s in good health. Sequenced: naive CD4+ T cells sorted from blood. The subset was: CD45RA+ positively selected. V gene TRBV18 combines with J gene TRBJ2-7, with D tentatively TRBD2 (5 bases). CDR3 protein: CASSPLSVYEQYF. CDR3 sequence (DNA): TGTGCCAGCTCACCACTTAGCGTCTACGAGCAGTACTTC.